The next 24 T cell receptor beta chains were all read from a single sample in a study of Ad26.COV2.S vaccination and SARS-CoV-2 variants. Sequenced by immunoSEQ multiplex PCR; TCRdb stores in-frame clones only, minus some. The table lists about 460,000 clones, roughly nine tenths of them singletons. The treatment is: around 19 received Ad26.COV2.S at low or high dose, single or two shots; about 5 received placebo; per-sample allocation not given. The samples were gathered on day 63 after the first injection of vaccine or placebo. The sequencing here drew on peripheral blood, taken in a trial of Ad26.COV2.S vaccine versus placebo. These receptors all stem from a person between 18 and 65 years old who received the Ad26.COV2.S COVID-19 vaccine or a placebo.

The chain links TRBV5-1 to TRBJ2-5; 9 positions match TRBD2. Trimming cost V 1 base and J 7 bases; bases outside gene matches: 5. Germline V gives CDR1 SGHRS, CDR2 YFSETQ. The CDR3 length is 14 residues. The DNA of the CDR3 is TGCGCCAGCAGCTTGTTAGCGGGAGCGCGGACCCAGTACTTC. Translated, it gives CASSLLAGARTQYF.

V gene TRBV2 combines with J gene TRBJ2-1; D unresolved. This CDR3 contains 14 residues. Trimming cost V 7 bases and J 0 bases, with 10 bases left between them. Germline assignment: CDR1 SNHLY and CDR2 FYNNEI. The CDR3 coding sequence is TGTGCCAGCACAAGAACGAGCTCCTACAATGAGCAGTTCTTC. It encodes CASTRTSSYNEQFF.

This clone was seen a handful of times. V and J are TRBV9 and TRBJ2-7; tentative D call: TRBD2 (6 bases). Per the germline V gene, CDR1 is SGDLS and CDR2 is YYNGEE. The germline V and J ends were trimmed by 3 bases and 3 bases, with 16 bases remaining between them. The CDR3 runs 15 residues. The CDR3 protein is CASSAHDGGHYEQYF. The CDR3 DNA reads TGTGCCAGCAGCGCACATGACGGAGGGCACTACGAGCAGTACTTC.

The V and J genes are TRBV28 and TRBJ2-7; no reliable D call. Trimming pared 6 bases from V and 0 bases from J, leaving 15 bases between. This CDR3 is 15 amino acids long. The germline CDR1 and CDR2 sequences are MDHEN and SYDVKM. The CDR3 region has the DNA TGTGCCAGCAGCCAAGAAAAATTCGGCTCCTACGAGCAGTACTTC. Translated: CASSQEKFGSYEQYF. Full variable domain (missing parts from reference TRBV28 and TRBJ2-7): DVKVTQSSRYLVKRTGEKVFLECVQDMDHENMFWYRQDPGLGLRLIYFSYDVKMKEKGDIPEGYSVSREKKERFSLILESASTNQTSMYLCASSQEKFGSYEQYFGPGTRLTVT.

This clone was observed a few times. The chain recombines TRBV5-6 with TRBJ2-1, with D maybe TRBD1 (5 bases). The V gene lost 2 bases and the J gene lost 4 bases, with 13 bases spanning the gap. The germline V gene has CDR1 SGHDT and CDR2 YYEEEE. CDR3 length equals 15 residues. CDR3 sequence reads: CASSLRGRPYNEQFF. DNA for the CDR3: TGTGCCAGCAGCTTAAGGGGTAGGCCTTACAATGAGCAGTTCTTC.

The V call is TRBV2, the J call TRBJ1-5; D not resolved. CDR1 and CDR2 (germline): SNHLY, FYNNEI. Trimming stripped 2 bases from V and 2 bases from J, with 10 bases between. The CDR3 runs to 15 residues. The chain's CDR3 is CASSEMGSGNQPQHF. In nucleotides, the CDR3 is TGTGCCAGCAGTGAAATGGGCTCGGGCAATCAGCCCCAGCATTTT.

This clone was counted between two and nine times. This sequence joins TRBV5-1 and TRBJ1-3; D is perhaps TRBD1 (5 bases). Trimming pared 5 bases from V and 0 bases from J, leaving 9 bases between. This CDR3 spans 14 amino acids. Germline assignment: CDR1 SGHRS and CDR2 YFSETQ. The CDR3 protein is CASSWGPSGNTIYF. For the CDR3, the DNA is TGCGCCAGCAGTTGGGGACCCTCTGGAAACACCATATATTTT.

This clone occurred once. The CDR3 bases are TGTGCCAGCAGCCTCTTTGTTGGGTTGAGAAGCAATCAGCCCCAGCATTTT. Its protein product is CASSLFVGLRSNQPQHF. The rearrangement uses TRBV7-8 and TRBJ1-5, with unresolved D. There are 17 residues in the CDR3. Deletions cut 5 bases from V and 1 base from J, with 18 bases between. Germline V gives CDR1 SGHVS, CDR2 FQNEAQ.

This chain connects TRBV18 to TRBJ2-2; D is ambiguous. Trimming removed 3 bases at V and 6 bases at J, with 11 bases between. CDR1 KGHSH and CDR2 LQKENI come from the germline V gene. The CDR3 sequence is 14 residues long. This chain's CDR3 is CASSPSYLPGELFF. CDR3 in DNA: TGTGCCAGCTCACCCTCATATCTCCCCGGGGAGCTGTTTTTT. Supplemented by reference TRBV18 and TRBJ2-2, the full variable domain reads NAGVMQNPRHLVRRRGQEARLRCSPMKGHSHVYWYRQLPEEGLKFMVYLQKENIIDESGMPKERFSAEFPKEGPSILRIQQVVRGDSAAYFCASSPSYLPGELFFGEGSRLTVL.

This clone was seen only once. CDR3 protein: CASSIDGQDYGYTF. The DNA for the CDR3 is TGTGCCAGCAGCATAGACGGGCAGGACTATGGCTACACCTTC. The V gene is TRBV9, the J gene TRBJ1-2; D is uncertain. Germline V lookup: CDR1 SGDLS, CDR2 YYNGEE. The V end lost 4 bases, the J end lost 3 bases, and 13 bases lay between the germline ends. There are 14 residues in the CDR3.

Only a few counts were recorded for this clone. The V call is TRBV11-3, the J call TRBJ2-2; D not certain. Germline CDR1 SGHNT, CDR2 YENEEA. The CDR3 is made up of 14 amino acids. The V end was cut by 1 base, the J end by 6 bases, with 9 bases between. The CDR3 region is CASSLGVSAGELFF. The CDR3 nucleotides are TGTGCCAGCAGCTTAGGAGTCTCCGCCGGGGAGCTGTTTTTT. Full variable domain (remainder filled in from reference TRBV11-3 and TRBJ2-2): EAGVVQSPRYKIIEKKQPVAFWCNPISGHNTLYWYLQNLGQGPELLIRYENEEAVDDSQLPKDRFSAERLKGVDSTLKIQPAELGDSAVYLCASSLGVSAGELFFGEGSRLTVL.

This chain connects TRBV27 to TRBJ2-7; D is possibly TRBD2 (5 bases). Trimming stripped 6 bases from V and 6 bases from J, with 18 bases between. Germline V gives CDR1 MNHEY, CDR2 SMNVEV (reference sequence). This CDR3 contains 14 residues. CDR3 in amino acids: CASSPKRGSLEQYF. The CDR3 coding sequence is TGTGCCAGCAGCCCGAAACGGGGTTCCCTCGAGCAGTACTTC.

The rearrangement uses TRBV21-1 and TRBJ2-4; whether TRBD2, the table's D call, matches the DNA was not checked. TRBV21-1 is labeled a pseudogene. The CDR3 is made up of 16 amino acids. CDR3 DNA: TGTGCCAGCAGCCCGGTCGGAGGGGACCGTGGAGGCATTCAGTACTTC. Protein product: CASSPVGGDRGGIQYF.

The chain employs TRBV6-6 and TRBJ1-5, with D uncertain. CDR1 is MNHNY and CDR2 is SVGAGI in the germline V gene (reference sequence). CDR3 length: 16 residues. Trimming took off 2 bases at V and 1 base at J, with 12 bases between the two ends. As DNA, the CDR3 is TGTGCCAGCAGTTACCCCGGCCCCAGGAGCAATCAGCCCCAGCATTTT. Translated: CASSYPGPRSNQPQHF.

The genes are TRBV6-5 and TRBJ2-6; perhaps TRBD2 as D (5 bases). The V and J ends lost 6 bases and 2 bases respectively, with 11 bases between them. The CDR3 totals 15 residues. Germline CDR1 and CDR2: MNHEY and SVGAGI. The CDR3 region is CASRPGETGANVLTF. Here the CDR3 DNA reads TGTGCCAGCAGGCCCGGGGAGACTGGGGCCAACGTCCTGACTTTC.

The chain links TRBV9 to TRBJ1-3; perhaps TRBD1 as D (6 bases). This CDR3 contains 15 residues. V was trimmed by 4 bases and J by 4 bases, leaving 15 bases between them. The germline V gene has CDR1 SGDLS and CDR2 YYNGEE. CDR3 amino acids: CASSPTGGPGNTIYF. The CDR3 DNA reads TGTGCCAGCAGCCCTACCGGGGGGCCAGGAAACACCATATATTTT.

The chain employs TRBV5-1 and TRBJ1-2, with no clear D. The CDR3 sequence is 17 residues long. Germline loops: CDR1 SGHRS, CDR2 YFSETQ. V was shortened by 4 bases and J by 3 bases, with 22 bases between the two germline ends. The CDR3 sequence is CASSPPGLGRFDYGYTF. The CDR3 region has the DNA TGCGCCAGCAGCCCCCCCGGATTGGGCCGGTTCGACTATGGCTACACCTTC.

This clone was seen only once. The J gene is TRBJ1-2, the V gene TRBV11-2; D unclear. Trimming removed 2 bases from V and 5 bases from J, with 6 bases in between. Germline CDR1 and CDR2: SGHAT and FQNNGV. CDR3 length: 12 residues. The DNA of the CDR3 is TGTGCCAGCAGCTTACCGGGGTATGGCTACACCTTC. It specifies CASSLPGYGYTF.

The count of this clone is one. The CDR3 loop is CAISVFGGLSGELFF. CDR3 sequence (DNA): TGTGCCATCAGTGTTTTCGGGGGCCTATCCGGGGAGCTGTTTTTT. This sequence joins TRBV10-3 and TRBJ2-2; either TRBD1 or TRBD2 may fit D (6 bases each). The CDR3 has 15 residues. Trimming removed 4 bases at V and 6 bases at J, with 15 bases between. Germline V gives CDR1 ENHRY, CDR2 SYGVKD.

The chain is built from TRBV5-4 and TRBJ1-2; TRBD1 matches 8 bases. CDR3 length: 15 residues. Germline V CDR1 and CDR2: SGHNT, YYREEE (reference sequence). The V gene end was trimmed by 4 bases and the J gene end by 5 bases; junction bases not matched to a gene: 10. Written as DNA, the CDR3 is TGTGCCAGCAGCATACGGACAGGGCTCATTTATGGCTACACCTTC. Its protein product is CASSIRTGLIYGYTF. Full variable domain (rest looked up from reference TRBV5-4 and TRBJ1-2): ETGVTQSPTHLIKTRGQQVTLRCSSQSGHNTVSWYQQALGQGPQFIFQYYREEENGRGNFPPRFSGLQFPNYSSELNVNALELDDSALYLCASSIRTGLIYGYTFGSGTRLTVV.

This sequence joins TRBV7-9 and TRBJ1-5; D not resolved. CDR1 is SEHNR, CDR2 FQNEAQ, per germline (reference sequence). The CDR3 extends over 12 amino acids. Trimming took 3 bases from V and 5 from J, leaving 5 bases between them. The CDR3 nucleotides are TGTGCCAGCAGCTTTATAGATCAGCCCCAGCATTTT. Translation gives CASSFIDQPQHF. The full variable domain, in which reference TRBV7-9 and TRBJ1-5 provide the parts outside the CDR3, is DTGVSQNPRHKITKRGQNVTFRCDPISEHNRLYWYRQTLGQGPEFLTYFQNEAQLEKSRLLSDRFSAERPKGSFSTLEIQRTEQGDSAMYLCASSFIDQPQHFGDGTRLSIL.

The gene calls are TRBV27 and TRBJ2-2, with D hard to call. Between the trimmed V and J ends, which lost 1 base and 5 bases, there was a span of 14 bases. This CDR3 is built from 16 residues. Per the germline V gene, CDR1 is MNHEY and CDR2 is SMNVEV (reference sequence). The CDR3 region has the DNA TGTGCCAGCAGTTTATTTTCGCCGCTTAGGACCGGGGAGCTGTTTTTT. It translates to CASSLFSPLRTGELFF.

This clone was picked up one time. V is TRBV18 and J is TRBJ1-3, with a tentative D call TRBD1 (6 bases). Trimming removed 6 bases from V and 0 bases from J, with 15 bases in between. Germline lookup yields CDR1 KGHSH and CDR2 LQKENI. The CDR3 spans 16 residues. CDR3: CASSQRTDTSGNTIYF. The CDR3 nucleotides are TGTGCCAGCTCCCAAAGGACAGACACCTCTGGAAACACCATATATTTT.

The J gene is TRBJ2-7, the V gene TRBV6-5; D is perhaps TRBD1 (6 bases). In germline, CDR1 is MNHEY, CDR2 SVGAGI. This CDR3 comprises 14 residues. Trimming left V 5 bases short and J 2 bases short, with 13 bases between. CDR3 sequence (DNA): TGTGCCAGCAGTCAACAGGGTGGTCCCTACGAGCAGTACTTC. Its translation: CASSQQGGPYEQYF.